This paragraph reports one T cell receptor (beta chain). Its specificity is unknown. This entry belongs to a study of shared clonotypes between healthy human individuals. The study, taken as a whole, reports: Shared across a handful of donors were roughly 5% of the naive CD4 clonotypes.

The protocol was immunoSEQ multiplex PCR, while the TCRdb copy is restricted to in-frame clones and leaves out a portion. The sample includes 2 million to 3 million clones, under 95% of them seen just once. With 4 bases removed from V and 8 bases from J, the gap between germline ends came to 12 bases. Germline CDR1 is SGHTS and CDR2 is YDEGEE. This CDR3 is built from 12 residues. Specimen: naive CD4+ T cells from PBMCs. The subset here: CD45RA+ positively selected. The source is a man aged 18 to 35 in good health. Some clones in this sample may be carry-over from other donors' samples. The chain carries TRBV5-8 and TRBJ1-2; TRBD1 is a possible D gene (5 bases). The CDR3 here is CASSGSEGGYTF. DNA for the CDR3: TGTGCCAGCAGCGGAAGCGAGGGGGGCTACACCTTC. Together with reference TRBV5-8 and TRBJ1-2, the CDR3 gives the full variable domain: EAGVTQSPTHLIKTRGQQATLRCSPISGHTSVYWYQQALGLGLQFLLWYDEGEERNRGNFPPRFSGRQFPNYSSELNVNALELEDSALYLCASSGSEGGYTFGSGTRLTVV.